Listed here are 29 T cell receptor beta chains from one sample, sequenced in a study of T cells in Graves' hyperthyroidism and ophthalmopathy. TCR beta CDR3 regions were amplified from RNA. The study used the HTBI primer set for a first-round RT-PCR of the TCR CDR3. One entry per CDR3 protein, called by TCRdb with MiXCR from the multiplex PCR reads. Here the sample spans 700,000 or so distinct CDR3 sequences, 15% to 20% being singletons. The sample was blood. Receptors were obtained from a man younger than 30 with Graves' hyperthyroidism.

This clonotype was found a few times. V and J are TRBV12-3 or TRBV12-4 and TRBJ1-1; 10 bases are a match to TRBD1. The CDR3 has 11 amino acids. V was clipped by 10 bases and J by 14 bases; unmatched bases: 10. The DNA for the CDR3 is TGTGCCACCACAAGACAGGGGGCTCGCTTCTTT. As protein: CATTRQGARFF.

This clonotype was seen repeatedly, ten times or more. V and J are TRBV11-2 and TRBJ2-3, with D unclear. The V end was cut by 7 bases, the J end by 1 base, with 18 bases between. CDR1 SGHAT and CDR2 FQNNGV come from the germline V gene. The CDR3 length is 16 residues. The CDR3, as DNA: TGTGCCAGCACCCTAGGAAGGTGGGAAGGCACAGATACGCAGTATTTT. Protein: CASTLGRWEGTDTQYF.

This chain connects TRBV4-1 to TRBJ1-1; 7 bases fit TRBD1. CDR3 length: 14 residues. Losses at the gene ends were 0 bases for V and 10 bases for J; bases not matched to a gene: 8. CDR1 and CDR2 from the germline V gene are MGHRA and YSYEKL. CDR3 in DNA: TGCGCCAGCAGCCAAGATAGTCGGGACAGCGGAGCTTTCTTT. This codes for CASSQDSRDSGAFF.

V is TRBV19 and J is TRBJ2-1; no reliable D call. Germline loops: CDR1 LNHDA, CDR2 SQIVND (reference sequence). This CDR3 region has 12 residues. The V end lost 3 bases, the J end lost 5 bases, and 5 bases lay between the germline ends. The CDR3 is CASSISDNEQFF. The CDR3 DNA follows: TGTGCCAGTAGTATTTCCGACAATGAGCAGTTCTTC.

This clonotype was seen repeatedly, ten times or more. This chain links TRBV30 with TRBJ2-1; D call uncertain. Trimming stripped 5 bases from V and 6 bases from J, with 5 bases between. CDR1 GTSNPN and CDR2 SVGIG come from the germline V gene (reference sequence). The CDR3 runs 10 residues. CDR3 nucleotide sequence: TGTGCCTGGGGATTCAATGAGCAGTTCTTC. Protein: CAWGFNEQFF. The entire variable domain, with the rest obtained from reference TRBV30 and TRBJ2-1, is as follows: SQTIHQWPATLVQPVGSPLSLECTVEGTSNPNLYWYRQAAGRGLQLLFYSVGIGQISSEVPQNLSASRPQDRQFILSSKKLLLSDSGFYLCAWGFNEQFFGPGTRLTVL.

This clonotype was picked up many times. This chain uses TRBV2 with TRBJ2-1; TRBD2 agrees at 12 bases. V trimming: 11 bases; J trimming: 6 bases; junction bases outside the gene matches: 5. Germline values: CDR1 SNHLY, CDR2 FYNNEI. The CDR3 is 13 amino acids. CDR3 region: CAGTSGRTNEQFF. The DNA of the CDR3 is TGTGCCGGCACTAGCGGGAGGACCAATGAGCAGTTCTTC.

This clonotype was counted at least ten times. V usage is TRBV12-3 or TRBV12-4 and J usage is TRBJ2-1, with 7 nucleotides matching TRBD2. The CDR3 length is 17 residues. The V and J ends lost 6 bases and 1 base, in that order; junction bases with no gene match: 12. This CDR3 reads CASSHPFAGVSYNEQFF. CDR3 coding DNA: TGTGCCAGCAGCCACCCTTTTGCGGGAGTGTCCTACAATGAGCAGTTCTTC.

Concerning this clonotype itself: The junction shows a germline mismatch at one end, possibly a read error. The chain has TRBV28 and TRBJ2-2; D may correspond to TRBD1 or TRBD2 (6 bases each). This CDR3 has 12 amino acids. Looked up from germline, CDR1 is MDHEN and CDR2 is SYDVKM. The CDR3, as DNA: TGTGCCAGCAGTTTAAAAGGGGGGAGGTTTTATTTT. It encodes CASSLKGGRFYF.

This clonotype was seen repeatedly, ten times or more. This sequence joins TRBV30 and TRBJ2-7; 11 bases line up with TRBD2. The CDR3 consists of 15 residues. The germline V gene has CDR1 GTSNPN and CDR2 SVGIG (reference sequence). J was trimmed by 1 base and V by 0 bases; bases with no gene match: 2. The CDR3 sequence: CAWSVGTSGSYEQYF. DNA of the CDR3: TGTGCCTGGAGTGTGGGGACTAGCGGTTCCTACGAGCAGTACTTC.

As DNA, the CDR3 is TGTGCCGCCCTCGGTCGGCAGGGCTGGCCGGAGACGCAGTATTTT. It specifies CAALGRQGWPETQYF. V and J are TRBV30 and TRBJ2-3, with D perhaps matching TRBD1 (5 bases). There are 15 residues in the CDR3. V was trimmed by 8 bases and J by 9 bases, leaving 27 bases between them. The germline gives CDR1 GTSNPN, CDR2 SVGIG (reference sequence).

A remark on this clonotype: It may be a read error: a sequence one base away is much more abundant. The rearrangement links TRBV6-4 to TRBJ1-5; the match to TRBD1 covers 12 bases. CDR1 is MRHNA, CDR2 SNTAGT, per germline. Trimming cost V 4 bases and J 4 bases; bases outside gene matches: 2. The CDR3 totals 15 residues. In DNA form, the CDR3 reads TGTGCCAGCAGTGGGGACAGGGGGCCTAATCAGCCCCAGCATTTT. It specifies CASSGDRGPNQPQHF.

V usage is TRBV28 and J usage is TRBJ2-2, with 11 bases lining up with TRBD2. Looked up from germline, CDR1 is MDHEN and CDR2 is SYDVKM. The CDR3 runs 14 residues. V lost 6 bases to trimming and J lost 9 bases; unmatched junction nucleotides: 6. The CDR3 coding sequence is TGTGCCAGCAGCTCGACTAGCGGGATGAGGGAGCTGTTTTTT. This sequence encodes CASSSTSGMRELFF.

This clonotype was seen many times. The CDR3 nucleotides read TGTGCCAGCAGTGTTTCGGGTGGGCCCTACGAGCAGTACTTC. Protein sequence: CASSVSGGPYEQYF. The V gene is TRBV6-1, the J gene TRBJ2-7; D is unresolved. Trimming removed 4 bases at V and 2 bases at J, with 12 bases between. Germline assignment: CDR1 MNHNS and CDR2 SASEGT. This CDR3 is 14 amino acids long.

This clonotype was counted a few times. The chain carries TRBV19 and TRBJ2-1; TRBD2 matches 9 bases. CDR1 and CDR2 (germline): LNHDA, SQIVND (reference sequence). Trimming took 6 bases from V and 8 from J; bases not matched to a gene: 11. The CDR3 has 15 residues. Here the CDR3 DNA reads TGTGCCAGTAGCCTACTAGCGGGCCTAGGGGATGAGCAGTTCTTC. As protein: CASSLLAGLGDEQFF.

This clonotype has only a few counts. The V and J genes are TRBV2 and TRBJ1-5; no firm D call. The ends were cut back, 4 bases at V and 0 bases at J, with 10 bases in the middle. The length of the CDR3 is 15 residues. CDR1 and CDR2 (germline): SNHLY, FYNNEI. CDR3 loop: CASSVGANSNQPQHF. CDR3 DNA: TGTGCCAGCAGTGTCGGAGCGAATAGCAATCAGCCCCAGCATTTT.

Only a few counts were recorded for this clonotype. The rearrangement uses TRBV7-8 and TRBJ2-1; 9 nucleotides align to TRBD2. The CDR3 runs to 17 residues. The V and J ends lost 2 bases and 1 base, in that order; junction bases with no gene match: 6. The V gene's germline CDR1 is SGHVS and CDR2 FQNEAQ. CDR3 residues: CASSLSSSGISYNEQFF. DNA of the CDR3: TGTGCCAGCAGCTTATCTTCTAGCGGGATATCCTACAATGAGCAGTTCTTC.

Only a few counts were recorded for this clonotype. The gene calls are TRBV18 and TRBJ1-3; 8 bases are a match to TRBD1. CDR1 is KGHSH and CDR2 is LQKENI in the germline V gene. The CDR3 runs to 17 residues. The junction had 7 bases not matched to a gene; V was cut back by 3 bases and J by 0 bases. The CDR3 DNA sequence: TGTGCCAGCTCACCGGACTCGGACAGGGTCTCTGGAAACACCATATATTTT. Its protein product is CASSPDSDRVSGNTIYF. The full variable domain, completed using reference TRBV18 and TRBJ1-3, is NAGVMQNPRHLVRRRGQEARLRCSPMKGHSHVYWYRQLPEEGLKFMVYLQKENIIDESGMPKERFSAEFPKEGPSILRIQQVVRGDSAAYFCASSPDSDRVSGNTIYFGEGSWLTVV.

CDR3 bases: TGTGCCAGCAGTTTCGCAATTTTCAATCAGCCCCAGCATTTT. Its protein is CASSFAIFNQPQHF. The chain uses TRBV28 and TRBJ1-5, with D unclear. Germline CDR1 and CDR2: MDHEN and SYDVKM. The V end lost 3 bases, the J end lost 3 bases, and 9 bases lay between the germline ends. The CDR3 extends over 14 amino acids.

This clonotype occurred many times. V is TRBV10-3 and J is TRBJ2-3; D perhaps matches TRBD1 (6 bases). Deletions cut 11 bases from V and 0 bases from J, with 12 bases between. This CDR3 spans 13 amino acids. The V gene's germline CDR1 is ENHRY and CDR2 SYGVKD. The CDR3 here is CASDDRSTDTQYF. In DNA form, the CDR3 reads TGTGCCTCCGACGACAGGAGCACAGATACGCAGTATTTT.

With respect to this clonotype: One end of the junction does not line up with germline, which may come from a read error. V gene TRBV29-1 combines with J gene TRBJ1-2, with TRBD1 matching over 9 bases. Germline V gene lookup returns CDR1 SQVTM and CDR2 ANQGSEA. The CDR3 extends over 13 amino acids. The CDR3 bases are TGCGGCGTTGTGGGGACAGGGAGAGATGGCTACACCTTC. Translation gives CGVVGTGRDGYTF.

This clonotype has more than one count but fewer than ten. The V call is TRBV7-9, the J call TRBJ2-1, with 9 bases that match TRBD2. The germline V gene encodes CDR1 SEHNR and CDR2 FQNEAQ (reference sequence). With 9 bases clipped from V and 9 bases from J, the junction kept 3 bases outside the gene matches. This CDR3 is 11 amino acids long. Here the CDR3 DNA reads TGTGCCAGGGATAGCGGGAGTGAGCAGTTCTTC. Translating gives CARDSGSEQFF.

Remarks on this clonotype: A read error may explain this, as a much larger clone is one base away. The J gene is TRBJ2-7, the V gene TRBV7-9; 7 bases match TRBD2. Germline loops: CDR1 SEHNR, CDR2 FQNEAQ (reference sequence). The CDR3 extends over 17 amino acids. V lost 5 bases to trimming and J lost 6 bases; unmatched junction nucleotides: 19. The CDR3 DNA follows: TGTGCCAGCAGCCGCGTGGTGGCTAGCGGCCTCACCTGCGAGCAGTACTTC. The encoded protein is CASSRVVASGLTCEQYF.

This chain links TRBV5-1 with TRBJ2-1, with TRBD2 identical over 10 bases. This CDR3 region has 15 residues. Germline V gene sequence: CDR1 SGHRS, CDR2 YFSETQ. The J segment lost 10 bases and the V segment lost 2 bases, leaving 9 bases of the junction unmatched. The DNA of the CDR3 is TGCGCCAGCAGCTTAACCCTAGCGGGAGCGGGGGAGCAGTTCTTC. Protein sequence: CASSLTLAGAGEQFF.

This clonotype was counted a few times. The rearrangement links TRBV7-9 to TRBJ2-2; 10 bases map to TRBD1. Germline trimming cut 4 bases from V and 7 bases from J; bases unmatched to any gene: 9. CDR3 size: 16 residues. The germline CDR1 and CDR2 sequences are SEHNR and FQNEAQ (reference sequence). The CDR3 sequence: CASSSWDRGAGGELFF. CDR3 sequence (DNA): TGTGCCAGCAGCTCCTGGGACAGGGGCGCGGGCGGGGAGCTGTTTTTT.

This clonotype was detected only a few times. It may be a read error: a sequence one base away is much more abundant. The chain joins TRBV28 to TRBJ2-7; the D is unclear. Germline CDR1 and CDR2: MDHEN and SYDVKM. The CDR3 is 12 amino acids. Trimming took off 10 bases at V and 5 bases at J, with 15 bases between the two ends. CDR3 DNA: TGTGCCATACAGAGTCTTAGGGACGAGCAGTACTTC. It codes for CAIQSLRDEQYF.

The chain couples TRBV18 to TRBJ2-3, with D tentatively TRBD1 or TRBD2 (5 bases each). V lost 2 bases and J lost 5, with 17 bases in between. The CDR3 contains 16 residues. Germline V gives CDR1 KGHSH, CDR2 LQKENI. CDR3 DNA sequence: TGTGCCAGCTCACCAGTGGTCGGGGCCGCTGGAGATACGCAGTATTTT. Amino acids: CASSPVVGAAGDTQYF.

J is TRBJ1-2 and V is TRBV5-4; maybe TRBD1 (5 bases). This CDR3 is built from 16 residues. CDR1 is SGHNT and CDR2 is YYREEE in the germline V gene (reference sequence). V lost 2 bases and J 2 bases, leaving 16 bases between the germline ends. This chain's CDR3 is CASSLPPGPRNYGYTF. The CDR3 region has the DNA TGTGCCAGCAGCTTACCTCCGGGACCCAGGAACTATGGCTACACCTTC.

The chain recombines TRBV19 with TRBJ2-6; a weak D match, TRBD2 (7 bases). The CDR3 consists of 15 residues. Looked up from germline, CDR1 is LNHDA and CDR2 is SQIVND (reference sequence). V lost 9 bases and J 3 bases, leaving 15 bases between the germline ends. The CDR3 region has the DNA TGTGCCAGCGGGGAGGGGGAAGGTGGGGCCAACGTCCTGACTTTC. Translating gives CASGEGEGGANVLTF.

This clonotype showed up many times. The chain couples TRBV6-5 to TRBJ1-1; D is possibly TRBD1 (6 bases). V gave up 2 bases and J gave up 13 bases, with 14 bases separating them. This CDR3 has 12 residues. Germline CDR1 MNHEY, CDR2 SVGAGI. As DNA, the CDR3 is TGTGCCAGCAGTTACGACGGGACAAGGGTTTTCTTT. Amino acids: CASSYDGTRVFF.